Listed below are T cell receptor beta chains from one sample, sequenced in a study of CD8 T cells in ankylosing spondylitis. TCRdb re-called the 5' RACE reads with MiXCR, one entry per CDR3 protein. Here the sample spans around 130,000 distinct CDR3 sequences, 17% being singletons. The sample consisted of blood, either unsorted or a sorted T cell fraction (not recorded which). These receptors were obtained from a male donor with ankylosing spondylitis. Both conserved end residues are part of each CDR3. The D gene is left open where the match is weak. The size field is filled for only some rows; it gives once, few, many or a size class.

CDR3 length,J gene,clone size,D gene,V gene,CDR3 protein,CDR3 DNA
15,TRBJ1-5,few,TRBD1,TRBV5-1,CASSSGTALGQPQHF,TGCGCCAGCAGCAGCGGGACAGCCCTAGGGCAGCCCCAGCATTTT
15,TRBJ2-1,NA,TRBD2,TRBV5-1,CASSSGRAIYNEQFF,TGCGCCAGCAGCAGCGGGAGGGCCATCTACAATGAGCAGTTCTTC
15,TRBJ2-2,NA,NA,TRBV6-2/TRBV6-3,CASSYQTYYIGELFF,TGTGCCAGCAGTTACCAGACATATTATATCGGGGAGCTGTTTTTT
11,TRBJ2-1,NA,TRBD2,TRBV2,CASRSGGEQFF,TGTGCCAGCAGGAGCGGGGGTGAGCAGTTCTTC
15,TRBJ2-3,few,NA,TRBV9,CASSVVDSSTDTQYF,TGTGCCAGCAGCGTAGTAGACAGCAGCACAGATACGCAGTATTTT
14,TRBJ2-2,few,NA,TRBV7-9,CASRGEVGTGELFF,TGTGCCAGCAGGGGGGAAGTTGGCACCGGGGAGCTGTTTTTT
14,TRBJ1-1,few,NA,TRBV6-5,CASSYRTVNTEAFF,TGTGCCAGCAGTTACCGGACGGTTAACACTGAAGCTTTCTTT
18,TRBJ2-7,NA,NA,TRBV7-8,CASSLFSPNREITYEQYF,TGTGCCAGCAGCTTATTCAGCCCTAACAGGGAAATTACCTACGAGCAGTACTTC
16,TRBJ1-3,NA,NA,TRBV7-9,CASSRRAGDSGNTIYF,TGTGCCAGCAGCCGCAGGGCGGGGGACTCTGGAAACACCATATATTTT
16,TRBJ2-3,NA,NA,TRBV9,CASSVRETRDTDTQYF,TGTGCCAGCAGCGTAAGGGAGACGAGGGACACAGATACGCAGTATTTT
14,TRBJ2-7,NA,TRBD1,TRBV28,CASSFDRGIGEQYF,TGTGCCAGCAGTTTTGACAGGGGGATAGGCGAGCAGTACTTC
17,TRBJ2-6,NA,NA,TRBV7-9,CASSLVGGLSGANVLTF,TGTGCCAGCAGCTTAGTGGGCGGCCTCTCTGGGGCCAACGTCCTGACTTTC
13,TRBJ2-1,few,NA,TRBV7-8,CASSLELAYEQFF,TGTGCCAGCAGCCTAGAACTAGCCTATGAGCAGTTCTTC
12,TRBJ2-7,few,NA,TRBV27,CATQGGAYEQYF,TGTGCCACCCAGGGGGGGGCGTACGAGCAGTACTTC
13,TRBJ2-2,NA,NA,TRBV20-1,CSARLPNTGELFF,TGCAGTGCTAGACTACCTAACACCGGGGAGCTGTTTTTT
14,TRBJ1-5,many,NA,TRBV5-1,CASSLESGDQPQHF,TGCGCCAGCAGCTTGGAGTCGGGAGATCAGCCCCAGCATTTT
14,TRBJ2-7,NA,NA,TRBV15,CATSRDRSSYEQYF,TGTGCCACCAGCAGAGACAGGAGCTCCTACGAGCAGTACTTC
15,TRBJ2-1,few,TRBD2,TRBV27,CASSLISGTNNEQFF,TGTGCCAGCAGTTTGATTAGCGGGACCAACAATGAGCAGTTCTTC
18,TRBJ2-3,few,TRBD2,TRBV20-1,CSARAYSGTRTSTDTQYF,TGCAGTGCTAGAGCTTATTCCGGGACTAGAACTAGCACAGATACGCAGTATTTT
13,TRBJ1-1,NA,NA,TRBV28,CASILVGDTEAFF,TGTGCCAGCATCCTGGTGGGGGACACTGAAGCTTTCTTT
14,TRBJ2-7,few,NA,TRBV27,CASSLGRPYVEQYF,TGTGCCAGCAGTTTAGGCAGACCTTACGTGGAGCAGTACTTC
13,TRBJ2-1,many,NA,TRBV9,CASSGTLFDEQFF,TGTGCCAGCAGCGGGACTCTATTCGATGAGCAGTTCTTC
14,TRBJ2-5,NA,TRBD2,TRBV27,CASSFSGTVETQYF,TGTGCCAGCAGTTTTAGCGGGACGGTGGAGACCCAGTACTTC
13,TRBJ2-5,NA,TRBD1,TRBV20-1,CSATGQGQETQYF,TGCAGTGCAACAGGACAGGGACAAGAGACCCAGTACTTC
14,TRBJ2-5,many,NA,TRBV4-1,CASSPHPERETQYF,TGCGCCAGCAGCCCCCATCCGGAACGAGAGACCCAGTACTTC
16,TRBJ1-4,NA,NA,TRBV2,CASSPGPANNNEKLFF,TGTGCCAGCAGCCCCGGGCCGGCCAATAATAATGAAAAACTGTTTTTT
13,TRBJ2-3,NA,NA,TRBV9,CASSAGLTDTQYF,TGTGCCAGCAGCGCCGGACTCACAGATACGCAGTATTTT
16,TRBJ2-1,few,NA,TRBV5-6,CASSFYGTRSYNEQFF,TGTGCCAGCAGCTTTTACGGCACCCGCTCCTACAATGAGCAGTTCTTC
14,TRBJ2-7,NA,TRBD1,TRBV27,CASSPRTGLYEQYF,TGTGCCAGCAGTCCCCGGACAGGATTATACGAGCAGTACTTC
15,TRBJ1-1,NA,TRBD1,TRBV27,CASSKQGAGGTEAFF,TGTGCCAGCAGTAAGCAGGGGGCAGGGGGCACTGAAGCTTTCTTT
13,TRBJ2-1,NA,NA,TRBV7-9,CASSLTRLSEQFF,TGTGCCAGCAGCTTAACCCGATTGAGTGAGCAGTTCTTC
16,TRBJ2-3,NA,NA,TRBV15,CATSRVPVERTDTQYF,TGTGCCACCAGCAGAGTTCCGGTCGAGCGCACAGATACGCAGTATTTT
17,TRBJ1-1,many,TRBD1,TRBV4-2,CASSQGGQGAMNTEAFF,TGTGCCAGCAGCCAAGGTGGGCAGGGGGCAATGAACACTGAAGCTTTCTTT
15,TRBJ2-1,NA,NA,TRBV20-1,CSARDLGTEYNEQFF,TGCAGTGCTAGAGATCTGGGGACGGAATACAATGAGCAGTTCTTC
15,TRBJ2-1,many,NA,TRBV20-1,CSASLEGSGHDEQFF,TGCAGTGCTAGTCTTGAAGGATCGGGTCACGATGAGCAGTTCTTC
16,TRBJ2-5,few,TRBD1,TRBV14,CASSQDMRTGEETQYF,TGTGCCAGCAGCCAAGATATGCGGACAGGGGAAGAGACCCAGTACTTC
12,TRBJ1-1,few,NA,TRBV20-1,CSARGLNTEAFF,TGCAGTGCTAGGGGATTGAACACTGAAGCTTTCTTT